One sample yielded the 2 T cell receptor beta chains listed below, sequenced in a study of T cells expressing NK-cell markers (dated by TCRdb to about 2020). Library preparation was by 5' RACE. The data were produced on an Illumina HiSeq 2000. TCRdb reprocessed the reads into one record per CDR3 protein sequence, lacking DNA. This sample's clone table shows some 150,000 distinct CDR3 sequences. The top ten clonotypes cover around a third of the sample. The sequencing input was blood T cells: a sorted CD56 or NKG2C T cell subset, CD4+ or CD8+ T cells, or bulk PBMC T cells (not recorded which). These receptors were taken from a woman aged 45-59 years in good health. Donor details come from another sample of the same person, matched by shared clones.

The rearrangement links TRBV4-1 to TRBJ1-1. There are 17 residues in the CDR3. In germline, CDR1 is MGHRA, CDR2 YSYEKL. The CDR3 spells CASSQALLGHVNTEAFF.

V usage is TRBV7-8 and J usage is TRBJ2-1; TCRdb outputs TRBD2, but without DNA this stays unchecked. The CDR3 totals 15 residues. Germline CDR1 SGHVS, CDR2 FQNEAQ. The CDR3 loop reads CASSLDSLGYNEQFF.